Listed below are T cell receptor beta chains from one sample, sequenced in a study of blood T cells in healthy people across ages. A single record per CDR3 protein comes from TCRdb applying MiXCR to the 5' RACE reads. Here the sample spans 550,000 to 650,000 distinct CDR3 sequences, about 28% being singletons. This same sample was also part of a study on T cells of mothers and their children.

Sequenced sample: blood. These TCRs come from a boy between 2 and 10 years old in good health. Both conserved end residues are part of each CDR3. The D gene is left open where the match is weak. Size is omitted from some rows. Given values are once, few, many or a class for expanded clones.

V: TRBV2; D: -; J: TRBJ1-4; size: -; CDR3: CASSELQVEEKLFF; DNA: TGTGCCAGCAGTGAATTACAGGTGGAGGAAAAACTGTTTTTT
V: TRBV18; D: -; J: TRBJ1-1; size: -; CDR3: CASIPTDWDTEAFF; DNA: TGTGCCAGCATACCGACAGACTGGGACACTGAAGCTTTCTTT
V: TRBV7-7; D: -; J: TRBJ2-5; size: once; CDR3: CASSLNLGLETQYF; DNA: TGTGCTAGCAGCTTAAACCTAGGGCTGGAGACCCAGTACTTC
V: TRBV12-3/TRBV12-4; D: -; J: TRBJ2-1; size: -; CDR3: CASSFSGRAEQFF; DNA: TGTGCCAGCAGTTTTTCCGGGAGAGCTGAGCAGTTCTTC
V: TRBV7-2; D: -; J: TRBJ2-1; size: -; CDR3: CASNPNRDNEQFF; DNA: TGTGCCAGCAATCCAAACCGGGACAACGAGCAGTTCTTC
V: TRBV5-6; D: TRBD1; J: TRBJ2-1; size: -; CDR3: CASSPGTDSYNEQFF; DNA: TGTGCCAGCAGTCCAGGGACAGACTCCTACAATGAGCAGTTCTTC
V: TRBV20-1; D: -; J: TRBJ2-1; size: -; CDR3: CSVLKLEQFF; DNA: TGCAGTGTTCTGAAGCTTGAGCAGTTCTTC
V: TRBV29-1; D: -; J: TRBJ1-1; size: -; CDR3: CSVEVVQGGNTEAFF; DNA: TGCAGCGTTGAAGTTGTACAGGGAGGGAACACTGAAGCTTTCTTT
V: TRBV28; D: TRBD2; J: TRBJ2-7; size: few; CDR3: CASSLTPGLAGAYEQYF; DNA: TGTGCCAGCAGTTTAACCCCGGGACTAGCGGGGGCCTACGAGCAGTACTTC
V: TRBV7-8; D: -; J: TRBJ2-2; size: -; CDR3: CASSLRGGANTGELFF; DNA: TGTGCCAGCAGCCTAAGGGGGGGCGCGAACACCGGGGAGCTGTTTTTT
V: TRBV20-1; D: -; J: TRBJ2-5; size: -; CDR3: CSAIDEQGTQYF; DNA: TGCAGTGCTATCGACGAACAAGGGACCCAGTACTTC
V: TRBV7-9; D: -; J: TRBJ2-4; size: few; CDR3: CASSLQEDKNIQYF; DNA: TGTGCCAGCAGCTTACAGGAAGACAAAAACATTCAGTACTTC
V: TRBV12-3/TRBV12-4; D: TRBD1; J: TRBJ2-4; size: -; CDR3: CASRASPGGPAKNIQYF; DNA: TGTGCCAGCCGGGCAAGTCCAGGGGGCCCGGCCAAAAACATTCAGTACTTC
V: TRBV9; D: TRBD2; J: TRBJ2-1; size: -; CDR3: CASSVGLAGWDEQFF; DNA: TGTGCCAGCAGCGTAGGGCTAGCGGGGTGGGATGAGCAGTTCTTC
V: TRBV3-1; D: -; J: TRBJ1-1; size: -; CDR3: CASRSGPTQAFF; DNA: TGTGCCAGCAGGTCGGGACCGACCCAAGCTTTCTTT
V: TRBV6-2/TRBV6-3; D: TRBD1; J: TRBJ1-5; size: -; CDR3: CASRFGTDPRQPQHF; DNA: TGTGCCAGCAGATTCGGGACAGACCCGCGTCAGCCCCAGCATTTT
V: TRBV9; D: TRBD1; J: TRBJ1-3; size: -; CDR3: CASSEGQGLRNTIYF; DNA: TGTGCCAGCAGCGAGGGACAGGGCTTGAGAAACACCATATATTTT
V: TRBV10-2; D: TRBD1; J: TRBJ2-1; size: -; CDR3: CVSSPGTGEEQFF; DNA: TGCGTCAGCAGTCCCGGGACAGGGGAGGAGCAGTTCTTC
V: TRBV12-3/TRBV12-4; D: TRBD2; J: TRBJ2-1; size: few; CDR3: CASSLTSGGYNEQFF; DNA: TGTGCCAGCAGCCTAACCTCGGGAGGGTACAATGAGCAGTTCTTC
V: TRBV27; D: -; J: TRBJ2-7; size: -; CDR3: CASSFRGSYEQYF; DNA: TGTGCCAGCAGTTTCCGGGGATCCTACGAGCAGTACTTC
V: TRBV7-2; D: -; J: TRBJ2-7; size: few; CDR3: CASSSGERNEQYF; DNA: TGTGCCAGCAGCTCGGGAGAGAGGAACGAGCAGTACTTC
V: TRBV4-1; D: -; J: TRBJ2-2; size: -; CDR3: CASSQGLLNTGELFF; DNA: TGCGCCAGCAGCCAAGGGCTTCTGAACACCGGGGAGCTGTTTTTT
V: TRBV29-1; D: -; J: TRBJ2-3; size: -; CDR3: CSVYLPSTDTQYF; DNA: TGCAGCGTATACTTACCTAGCACAGATACGCAGTATTTT
V: TRBV20-1; D: -; J: TRBJ2-7; size: -; CDR3: CSASPETPRYEQYF; DNA: TGCAGTGCTAGCCCCGAGACCCCTCGGTACGAGCAGTACTTC
V: TRBV6-6; D: -; J: TRBJ2-7; size: -; CDR3: CAAAGGGYVYEQYF; DNA: TGTGCCGCCGCCGGCGGGGGCTATGTCTACGAGCAGTACTTC